Presented here are 17 T cell receptor beta chains from one specimen sequenced in a study of PD-1 blockade in classical Hodgkin lymphoma. TCRdb's table, derived via immunoSEQ multiplex PCR, lists solely in-frame clones and lacks some. The sample has 20,000 to 25,000 clones, around 63% seen once. All trial patients relapsed after autologous stem cell transplantation. The sample consisted of peripheral blood mononuclear cells (PBMCs), taken at baseline. The receptor source for this set is a human donor with classical Hodgkin lymphoma.

This clone was picked up a small number of times. This rearrangement joins TRBV11-2 to TRBJ1-5; tentative D call: TRBD1 (6 bases). The V and J ends lost 1 base and 3 bases respectively, with 13 bases between them. Germline lookup yields CDR1 SGHAT and CDR2 FQNNGV. The CDR3 has 16 residues. The CDR3 DNA reads as TGTGCCAGCAGCTTAGGCTTAAGGGGGGACAATCAGCCCCAGCATTTT. This codes for CASSLGLRGDNQPQHF.

This clone is labeled as medium-sized. The J gene is TRBJ1-3, the V gene TRBV2; possible D gene TRBD1, 5 bases. Germline V gene data show CDR1 as SNHLY and CDR2 as FYNNEI. The CDR3 contains 15 residues. Trimming left V 3 bases short and J 0 bases short, with 9 bases between. CDR3 in DNA: TGTGCCAGCAGTGAGACAGCGGTCTCTGGAAACACCATATATTTT. This gives the protein CASSETAVSGNTIYF.

The chain has TRBV11-3 and TRBJ2-1; TRBD2 aligns across 7 bases. V was clipped by 0 bases and J by 2 bases; unmatched bases: 4. Germline values: CDR1 SGHNT, CDR2 YENEEA. CDR3 length equals 16 residues. CDR3 sequence (DNA): TGTGCCAGCAGCTTAGAGGGCCGGGGGGCCTACAATGAGCAGTTCTTC. Amino acids: CASSLEGRGAYNEQFF.

The chain combines TRBV13 with TRBJ2-5, with D possibly being TRBD1 (5 bases). Trimming left V 2 bases short and J 5 bases short, with 12 bases between. The CDR3 totals 14 residues. Per germline, CDR1 PRHDT and CDR2 FYEKMQ (reference sequence). CDR3 in amino acids: CASSLTGPGETQYF. The CDR3 nucleotides are TGTGCCAGCAGCTTAACTGGGCCAGGGGAGACCCAGTACTTC.

The chain couples TRBV6-5 to TRBJ2-1; 7 bases fit TRBD1. With 8 bases clipped from V and 4 bases from J, the junction kept 11 bases outside the gene matches. Germline V gene data show CDR1 as MNHEY and CDR2 as SVGAGI. This CDR3 has 15 residues. CDR3 residues: CASHQSRGSYNEQFF. Here the CDR3 DNA reads TGTGCCAGCCACCAAAGCAGGGGGAGTTACAATGAGCAGTTCTTC.

This sequence joins TRBV5-5 and TRBJ1-5, with D possibly matching TRBD1 (5 bases). CDR1 is SGHKS, CDR2 YYEKEE, per germline (reference sequence). Deletions cut 0 bases from V and 0 bases from J, with 10 bases between. There are 16 residues in the CDR3. The CDR3 DNA follows: TGTGCCAGCAGCTTGGTGGCGACAGATAGCAATCAGCCCCAGCATTTT. It specifies CASSLVATDSNQPQHF.

The chain is built from TRBV2 and TRBJ1-5; no definite D call. Germline V lookup: CDR1 SNHLY, CDR2 FYNNEI. The V gene lost 6 bases and the J gene lost 5 bases, with 14 bases spanning the gap. This CDR3 spans 14 amino acids. Here the CDR3 reads CASSPRHGDQPQHF. The CDR3 coding sequence is TGTGCCAGCAGCCCCAGACACGGGGATCAGCCCCAGCATTTT. Variable domain in full (rest from reference TRBV2 and TRBJ1-5): EPEVTQTPSHQVTQMGQEVILRCVPISNHLYFYWYRQILGQKVEFLVSFYNNEISEKSEIFDDQFSVERPDGSNFTLKIRSTKLEDSAMYFCASSPRHGDQPQHFGDGTRLSIL.

V gene TRBV5-1 combines with J gene TRBJ2-7, with 9 bases lining up with TRBD1. Germline loops: CDR1 SGHRS, CDR2 YFSETQ. This CDR3 is 14 amino acids long. Trimming at V came to 4 bases and at J to 8 bases, leaving 10 bases not matched to a gene. CDR3 DNA sequence: TGCGCCAGCAGCGGCGGACAGGGGTGGTTAAAGCAGTACTTC. This encodes CASSGGQGWLKQYF.

There are a few counts of this clone. For the CDR3, the DNA is TGCGCCAGCAGCCCGGACTCTGGCACATACTCCTACGAGCAGTACTTC. This encodes CASSPDSGTYSYEQYF. V and J are TRBV5-1 and TRBJ2-7, with a tentative D call TRBD2 (5 bases). Looked up from germline, CDR1 is SGHRS and CDR2 is YFSETQ. CDR3 size: 16 residues. V gave up 4 bases and J gave up 0 bases, with 17 bases separating them.

This clone was seen a handful of times. The rearrangement uses TRBV2 and TRBJ2-7; D may be TRBD2 (5 bases). V lost 8 bases and J 3 bases, leaving 8 bases between the germline ends. The V gene's germline CDR1 is SNHLY and CDR2 FYNNEI. This CDR3 has 11 amino acids. The CDR3 coding sequence is TGTGCCAGCGGACTCAGCTACGAGCAGTACTTC. This encodes CASGLSYEQYF.

This chain uses TRBV27 with TRBJ2-1; D gene unclear. CDR1 and CDR2 from the germline V gene are MNHEY and SMNVEV (reference sequence). The CDR3 runs to 13 residues. V lost 3 bases to trimming and J lost 6 bases, with 9 bases between them. The CDR3 nucleotides read TGTGCCAGCAGTTTTCTCCAAGGCAATGAGCAGTTCTTC. Translation gives CASSFLQGNEQFF.

The chain has TRBV18 and TRBJ2-7; tentatively, D is TRBD1 or TRBD2 (5 bases each). CDR1 is KGHSH, CDR2 LQKENI, per germline. The CDR3 length is 13 residues. V lost 2 bases and J lost 0, with 5 bases in between. The CDR3 DNA reads TGTGCCAGCTCACCAGGGGGCTCCTACGAGCAGTACTTC. Translating it yields CASSPGGSYEQYF.

This clone has only one observation. The J gene is TRBJ1-3, the V gene TRBV11-2; D gene ambiguous. The germline gives CDR1 SGHAT, CDR2 FQNNGV. The length of the CDR3 is 15 residues. The ends were cut back, 3 bases at V and 0 bases at J, with 9 bases in the middle. The CDR3 DNA reads as TGTGCCAGCAGCTTCGGGGATTTCTCTGGAAACACCATATATTTT. Its protein product is CASSFGDFSGNTIYF.

The gene calls are TRBV28 and TRBJ2-5, with 7 bases that match TRBD1. Germline V gene data show CDR1 as MDHEN and CDR2 as SYDVKM. The trim removed 3 bases at V and 5 bases at J, leaving 9 bases unmatched. There are 15 residues in the CDR3. CDR3 residues: CASSLGEGGRETQYF. The CDR3 DNA is TGTGCCAGCAGTTTGGGGGAAGGGGGCCGGGAGACCCAGTACTTC.

This chain joins TRBV5-6 and TRBJ1-5, with D perhaps matching TRBD1 (5 bases). V lost 4 bases, J lost 4 bases, and 9 bases lay in between. Germline assignment: CDR1 SGHDT and CDR2 YYEEEE. The CDR3 has 13 amino acids. The DNA for the CDR3 is TGTGCCAGCAGCGCCAGGGCTAATCAGCCCCAGCATTTT. Translated: CASSARANQPQHF.

The genes are TRBV5-1 and TRBJ2-1; D gene uncertain. The germline V gene has CDR1 SGHRS and CDR2 YFSETQ. The CDR3 runs to 15 residues. V dropped 0 bases and J dropped 9 bases, with 16 bases sitting between them. The CDR3 reads CASSLAPRPGSEQFF. In nucleotides, the CDR3 is TGCGCCAGCAGCTTGGCGCCGAGACCCGGCAGTGAGCAGTTCTTC. Full variable domain (rest looked up from reference TRBV5-1 and TRBJ2-1): KAGVTQTPRYLIKTRGQQVTLSCSPISGHRSVSWYQQTPGQGLQFLFEYFSETQRNKGNFPGRFSGRQFSNSRSEMNVSTLELGDSALYLCASSLAPRPGSEQFFGPGTRLTVL.

The chain recombines TRBV6-5 with TRBJ2-1; 7 bases agree with TRBD1. The CDR3 loop spans 14 amino acids. The V and J ends lost 0 bases and 6 bases, in that order; junction bases with no gene match: 2. CDR1 and CDR2 (germline): MNHEY, SVGAGI. CDR3 amino acids: CASSYSSGGNEQFF. Here the CDR3 DNA reads TGTGCCAGCAGTTACTCTTCAGGGGGCAATGAGCAGTTCTTC.